The clone carrying this T cell receptor beta chain has ten or more counts. Its matching antigen is unknown. V dropped 4 bases and J dropped 1; count of bases not matched to a gene: 5. The CDR3 length is 16 residues. Germline V gene sequence: CDR1 SGHRS, CDR2 YFSETQ. The data derive from a study of T-cell reconstitution after alpha-beta-depleted transplantation in children. Study-wide points: At one year after transplant, newly produced T cells mostly accounted for T-cell counts and diversity. Several hundred expanded graft clones reportedly were the source of alpha-beta T cells about two months after transplant.

Researchers prepared the TCRbeta library using unique molecular identifiers, the study reports. TCRdb processed the PCR reads anew with MiXCR; each CDR3 protein has one entry. The sample has about 870,000 distinct CDR3 sequences, 16% seen once. This sequence originates from a male patient aged 10 to 17 who had a stem cell transplant for acute lymphoblastic leukemia, so the T cells may come from the graft donor. This rearrangement joins TRBV5-1 to TRBJ2-4; TRBD1 matches at 10 bases. Sequenced here: PBMCs, mostly from graft donor cells, sampled 360 days after TCRalphabeta/CD19-depleted stem cell transplant. CDR3 sequence (DNA): TGCGCCAGCAGCATGACAGGGGGCACGGCCAAAAACATTCAGTACTTC. It codes for CASSMTGGTAKNIQYF.